The 7 T cell receptor beta chains listed next were all sequenced from one sample in a study of T cell repertoires in cytomegalovirus infection. TCRdb called the reads again in MiXCR, with one record for every CDR3 protein. The sample includes 150,000 to 200,000 distinct CDR3 sequences, roughly 28% of them seen just once. The sequenced material came from PBMCs. The receptors derive from a human donor in good health (CMV status not recorded). Some clones in this sample may be carry-over from other donors' samples.

This sequence joins TRBV27 and TRBJ2-5; 10 bases match TRBD1. Germline CDR1 is MNHEY and CDR2 is SMNVEV (reference sequence). Trimming cost V 5 bases and J 4 bases; bases outside gene matches: 4. The CDR3 sequence is 14 residues long. As DNA, the CDR3 is TGTGCCAGCAGTCCACGGACAGGGGGAGAGACCCAGTACTTC. Protein product: CASSPRTGGETQYF.

This clonotype was seen more than once but under ten times. The chain's CDR3 is CASSLQTWTQLEAFF. CDR3 DNA sequence: TGCGCCAGCAGCCTTCAGACCTGGACGCAGCTTGAAGCTTTCTTT. The V gene is TRBV5-1, the J gene TRBJ1-1; D unresolved. The germline V and J ends were trimmed by 4 bases and 7 bases, with 20 bases remaining between them. This CDR3 has 15 amino acids. The V gene's germline CDR1 is SGHRS and CDR2 YFSETQ.

The sample holds a few counts of this clonotype. V usage is TRBV7-8 and J usage is TRBJ1-2; the D gene is possibly TRBD1 (6 bases). Germline V gene data show CDR1 as SGHVS and CDR2 as FQNEAQ. The CDR3 extends over 16 amino acids. V lost 1 base to trimming and J lost 2 bases, with 14 bases between them. CDR3 coding DNA: TGTGCCAGCAGCTTAGTACAGGGAGAACGAAACTATGGCTACACCTTC. This codes for CASSLVQGERNYGYTF.

The chain combines TRBV11-2 with TRBJ2-1; tentatively, D is TRBD1 or TRBD2 (6 bases each). CDR1 SGHAT and CDR2 FQNNGV come from the germline V gene. This CDR3 has 15 amino acids. With 5 bases removed from V and 7 bases from J, the gap between germline ends came to 18 bases. The CDR3 region has the DNA TGTGCCAGCAGCCTATTCCGGGGGCCGGTAAATGAGCAGTTCTTC. As protein: CASSLFRGPVNEQFF.

This clonotype was counted only a few times. CDR3 sequence (DNA): TGTGCCAGCAGTGAACTCCGGGACAGTGAAGCTTTCTTT. Residues: CASSELRDSEAFF. The chain carries TRBV6-1 and TRBJ1-1; TRBD1 aligns across 7 bases. After removal of 2 bases from V and 7 bases from J, the junction contained 4 bases not matched to a gene. Germline CDR1 reads MNHNS; CDR2 reads SASEGT. The CDR3 extends over 13 amino acids.

Concerning this clonotype: A much larger clonotype is one base distant, so this may be a read error. The chain has TRBV7-2 and TRBJ1-1; tentatively, D is TRBD1 (5 bases). Trimming took off 5 bases at V and 6 bases at J, with 16 bases between the two ends. The CDR3 has 14 amino acids. The germline CDR1 and CDR2 sequences are SGHTA and FQGNSA. CDR3: CASSPGGGVPEAFF. Here the CDR3 DNA reads TGTGCCAGCAGCCCCGGTGGGGGGGTCCCTGAAGCTTTCTTT.

Details on this clonotype: This could be a read error, since a much larger clone is one nucleotide away. The chain joins TRBV7-2 to TRBJ2-2, with D possibly TRBD2 on 5 matching bases. This CDR3 region has 16 residues. Trimming stripped 4 bases from V and 5 bases from J, with 17 bases between. The germline V gene has CDR1 SGHTA and CDR2 FQGNSA. The CDR3 here is CASSSLLGGETGELFF. Here the CDR3 DNA reads TGTGCCAGCAGCTCATTGCTCGGTGGGGAGACCGGGGAGCTGTTTTTT.